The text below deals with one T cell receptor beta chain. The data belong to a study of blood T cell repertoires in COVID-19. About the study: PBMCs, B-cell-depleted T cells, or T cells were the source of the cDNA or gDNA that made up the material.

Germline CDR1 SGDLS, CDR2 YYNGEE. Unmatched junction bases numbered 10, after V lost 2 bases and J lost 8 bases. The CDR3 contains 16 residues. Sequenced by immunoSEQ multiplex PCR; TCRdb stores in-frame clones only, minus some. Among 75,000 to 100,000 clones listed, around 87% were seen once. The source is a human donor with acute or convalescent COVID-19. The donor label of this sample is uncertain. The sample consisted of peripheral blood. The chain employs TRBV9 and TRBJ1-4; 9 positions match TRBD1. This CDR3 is CASSVGNRGRLEKLFF. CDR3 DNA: TGTGCCAGCAGCGTCGGAAACAGGGGGCGATTGGAAAAACTGTTTTTT.